Following are 6 T cell receptor beta chains from one sample sequenced in a study of T cell repertoires in cytomegalovirus infection. TCRdb re-called the reads with MiXCR, one entry per CDR3 protein. This table has tens of thousands of distinct CDR3 sequences, roughly a quarter appearing once. No cognate antigen is known for these TCRs. Specimen: CD8+ T cells from cultured PBMCs, collected from culture after CMV antigen stimulation. Receptor source: a human donor in good health (CMV status not recorded). Some clones in this sample may be carry-over from other donors' samples.

V and J are TRBV6-5 and TRBJ2-1; the match to TRBD2 covers 9 bases. V shed 10 bases and J 6 bases; nucleotides not matched to a gene: 10. CDR3 length: 14 amino acids. CDR1 MNHEY and CDR2 SVGAGI come from the germline V gene. CDR3 coding DNA: TGTGCCACCCGACTAGCGGAAAACTTCAATGAGCAGTTCTTC. Protein sequence: CATRLAENFNEQFF.

The V and J genes are TRBV6-1 and TRBJ1-1; D gene ambiguous. Germline V gives CDR1 MNHNS, CDR2 SASEGT. V was clipped by 4 bases and J by 0 bases, with 12 bases between them. The CDR3 is 15 amino acids. The CDR3 DNA is TGTGCCAGCAGTGCAGAAGGCCTAATGAACACTGAAGCTTTCTTT. Translation: CASSAEGLMNTEAFF.

This chain uses TRBV4-3 with TRBJ2-7, with a tentative D call TRBD1 (6 bases). CDR3 length equals 15 residues. V lost 2 bases, J lost 4 bases, and 15 bases lay in between. The germline gives CDR1 LGHNA, CDR2 YSLEER. CDR3 sequence (DNA): TGCGCCAGCAGCCAACTCGAAGGACAGAATTACGAGCAGTACTTC. Amino acids: CASSQLEGQNYEQYF.

There are many counts of this clonotype. The gene calls are TRBV11-2 and TRBJ2-5; TRBD2 is a possible D gene (5 bases). The CDR3 length is 13 residues. Trimming removed 4 bases from V and 5 bases from J, with 11 bases in between. Germline CDR1 and CDR2: SGHAT and FQNNGV. The CDR3 DNA reads as TGTGCCAGCAGCTCAGGAGGACCTGAGACCCAGTACTTC. This sequence encodes CASSSGGPETQYF.

This clonotype was counted many times. The chain recombines TRBV7-9 with TRBJ2-7, with D possibly being TRBD1 (5 bases). The CDR3 length is 15 residues. Germline CDR1 and CDR2: SEHNR and FQNEAQ (reference sequence). The V end lost 5 bases, the J end lost 3 bases, and 17 bases lay between the germline ends. For the CDR3, the DNA is TGTGCCAGCAGCCCGAATACAGGATTTAACTACGAGCAGTACTTC. Residues: CASSPNTGFNYEQYF.

This clonotype appeared a few times. This sequence joins TRBV5-1 and TRBJ2-1, with a possible D match to TRBD2 (5 bases). Germline lookup yields CDR1 SGHRS and CDR2 YFSETQ. The CDR3 length is 12 residues. With 3 bases removed from V and 10 bases from J, the gap between germline ends came to 11 bases. In DNA form, the CDR3 reads TGCGCCAGCAGCTCGGGGATGGTGGAGCAGTTCTTC. Translation: CASSSGMVEQFF.